These T cell receptor beta chains were read from a single sample in a study of cytomegalovirus exposure and HLA in healthy donors. The data were produced by immunoSEQ multiplex PCR, yet TCRdb's version contains in-frame clones alone and is incomplete. The table records fewer than 400,000 clones, around 86% of them present only once. Sequencing was done on a sample of PBMCs. The source of these receptors is a young woman in good health and CMV-seronegative. CDR3s include the opening cysteine and the closing phenylalanine or tryptophan. A D gene is named only where the DNA matches it firmly. A row's size may be missing; if present it is once, few, many or a size class.

j_call: TRBJ2-5
d_call: -
v_call: TRBV11-3
clone_size: -
cdr3_nt: TGTGCCAGCAGCTTAGGCTCGAGGGAGACCCAGTACTTC
cdr3_aa: CASSLGSRETQYF

j_call: TRBJ2-7
d_call: -
v_call: TRBV9
clone_size: -
cdr3_nt: TGTGCCAGCAGCGTAGGACAGGTTCCCTACGAGCAGTACTTC
cdr3_aa: CASSVGQVPYEQYF

j_call: TRBJ2-7
d_call: TRBD2
v_call: TRBV7-9
clone_size: -
cdr3_nt: TGTGCCAGCAGCTTGCAGAGCGGGATGAGCTCCTACGAGCAGTACTTC
cdr3_aa: CASSLQSGMSSYEQYF

j_call: TRBJ1-2
d_call: -
v_call: TRBV4-3
clone_size: few
cdr3_nt: TGCGCCAGCAGCCAAGATTACAACGGGGGCTATGGCTACACCTTC
cdr3_aa: CASSQDYNGGYGYTF

j_call: TRBJ2-7
d_call: TRBD1
v_call: TRBV27
clone_size: -
cdr3_nt: TGTGCCAGTCAGGGGGCATACGAGCAGTACTTC
cdr3_aa: CASQGAYEQYF

j_call: TRBJ2-7
d_call: -
v_call: TRBV5-4
clone_size: -
cdr3_nt: TGTGCCAGCAGCCACGGCGGGTTAGGAGATTACGAGCAGTACTTC
cdr3_aa: CASSHGGLGDYEQYF

j_call: TRBJ2-3
d_call: -
v_call: TRBV2
clone_size: -
cdr3_nt: TGTGCCAGCAGTGAAGCGGGAGTCGGCACAGATACGCAGTATTTT
cdr3_aa: CASSEAGVGTDTQYF

j_call: TRBJ1-5
d_call: TRBD1
v_call: TRBV5-7
clone_size: -
cdr3_nt: TGTGCCAGCAACCTCACCGGGACAGGGGAGTATAGCAATCAGCCCCAGCATTTT
cdr3_aa: CASNLTGTGEYSNQPQHF

j_call: TRBJ2-1
d_call: TRBD1
v_call: TRBV6-1
clone_size: -
cdr3_nt: TGTGCCAGCAGTGAACAGGGGGCCGGCAATGAGCAGTTCTTC
cdr3_aa: CASSEQGAGNEQFF

j_call: TRBJ2-3
d_call: TRBD2
v_call: TRBV5-1
clone_size: -
cdr3_nt: TGCGCCAGCAGCGAGGGACTAGCGACAGATACGCAGTATTTT
cdr3_aa: CASSEGLATDTQYF

j_call: TRBJ2-1
d_call: TRBD2
v_call: TRBV7-3
clone_size: -
cdr3_nt: TGTGCCAGCCGCGGGACTAGCGTAAACAATGAGCAGTTCTTC
cdr3_aa: CASRGTSVNNEQFF

j_call: TRBJ1-2
d_call: TRBD1
v_call: TRBV6-6
clone_size: -
cdr3_nt: TGTGCCAGCAGTTACTCCCGGGGACAGGATAACTATGGCTACACCTTC
cdr3_aa: CASSYSRGQDNYGYTF

j_call: TRBJ2-3
d_call: TRBD2
v_call: TRBV4-1
clone_size: -
cdr3_nt: TGCGCCAGCAGCCAGTCGCTTCGGCTAGCGGGAGATGTTATCACAGATACGCAGTATTTT
cdr3_aa: CASSQSLRLAGDVITDTQYF

j_call: TRBJ2-5
d_call: TRBD2
v_call: TRBV29-1
clone_size: -
cdr3_nt: TGCAGCACAAGACTCCGACTAGCACCTACGGAGACCCAGTACTTC
cdr3_aa: CSTRLRLAPTETQYF

j_call: TRBJ2-7
d_call: -
v_call: TRBV6-1
clone_size: -
cdr3_nt: TGTGCCAGCAGGGGGGGTAGGGCCGCGCGGAGGGAGCAGTACTTC
cdr3_aa: CASRGGRAARREQYF

j_call: TRBJ2-3
d_call: -
v_call: TRBV15
clone_size: -
cdr3_nt: TGTGCCACCAGCAGGGGTATGAGGGTAGCGGGCACAGATACGCAGTATTTT
cdr3_aa: CATSRGMRVAGTDTQYF

j_call: TRBJ2-7
d_call: -
v_call: TRBV27
clone_size: -
cdr3_nt: TGTGCCAGCAGTGCCGAGGGTTACGAGCAGTACTTC
cdr3_aa: CASSAEGYEQYF

j_call: TRBJ1-5
d_call: -
v_call: TRBV28
clone_size: few
cdr3_nt: TGTGCCAGCAGTCAGGGGAGGGCCAGCAATCAGCCCCAGCATTTT
cdr3_aa: CASSQGRASNQPQHF

j_call: TRBJ1-1
d_call: -
v_call: TRBV27
clone_size: -
cdr3_nt: TGTGCCAGCAGTTCTCCGGGACGGTCCCAGGGGGAAGCTTTCTTT
cdr3_aa: CASSSPGRSQGEAFF

j_call: TRBJ2-3
d_call: TRBD1
v_call: TRBV4-3
clone_size: -
cdr3_nt: TGCGCCAGCAGCCCGAATGAGGGGGCAGGGGTGGCGTATTTT
cdr3_aa: CASSPNEGAGVAYF

j_call: TRBJ2-7
d_call: -
v_call: TRBV4-3
clone_size: once
cdr3_nt: TGCGCCAGCAGCCAAGATAGGGCAGGGATGTCCTACGAGCAGTACTTC
cdr3_aa: CASSQDRAGMSYEQYF

j_call: TRBJ2-1
d_call: TRBD2
v_call: TRBV4-3
clone_size: -
cdr3_nt: TGCGCCAGCAGCCGGTTAAGCGGGAGCATGGACAATGAGCAGTTCTTC
cdr3_aa: CASSRLSGSMDNEQFF

j_call: TRBJ1-1
d_call: -
v_call: TRBV7-9
clone_size: many
cdr3_nt: TGTGCCAGCAGCCGAGTCTACAGTCAGAACACTGAAGCTTTCTTT
cdr3_aa: CASSRVYSQNTEAFF

j_call: TRBJ2-5
d_call: TRBD2
v_call: TRBV15
clone_size: -
cdr3_nt: TGTGCCACCAGGTATTCACTAGCGGGATTCCAAGAGACCCAGTACTTC
cdr3_aa: CATRYSLAGFQETQYF

j_call: TRBJ1-5
d_call: -
v_call: TRBV7-2
clone_size: -
cdr3_nt: TGTGCCAGCAGCTTAGTCGGGGGAAATCAGCCCCAGCATTTT
cdr3_aa: CASSLVGGNQPQHF

j_call: TRBJ2-5
d_call: -
v_call: TRBV29-1
clone_size: once
cdr3_nt: TGCAGCGTTGAGTGGACAAGGCAAGAGACCCAGTACTTC
cdr3_aa: CSVEWTRQETQYF

j_call: TRBJ2-1
d_call: -
v_call: TRBV5-1
clone_size: -
cdr3_nt: TGCGCCAGCAGCTATACAGGGAATGAGCAGTTCTTC
cdr3_aa: CASSYTGNEQFF

j_call: TRBJ1-5
d_call: -
v_call: TRBV18
clone_size: -
cdr3_nt: TGTGCCAGCTCACCCTACAGATCCGCGGGGAGCGGGCAGCCCCAGCATTTT
cdr3_aa: CASSPYRSAGSGQPQHF

j_call: TRBJ2-7
d_call: -
v_call: TRBV11-1
clone_size: -
cdr3_nt: TGTGCCAGCAGCTTAGAGGCAGGCCCCCACGAGCAGTACTTC
cdr3_aa: CASSLEAGPHEQYF

j_call: TRBJ1-2
d_call: TRBD1
v_call: TRBV10-2
clone_size: few
cdr3_nt: TGCGCCAGCAGTGCCCAGGGGGGTGGCTACACCTTC
cdr3_aa: CASSAQGGGYTF

j_call: TRBJ1-1
d_call: -
v_call: TRBV29-1
clone_size: -
cdr3_nt: TGCAGCGGGGGAGGACCGGACACTGAAGCTTTCTTT
cdr3_aa: CSGGGPDTEAFF

j_call: TRBJ1-1
d_call: TRBD1
v_call: TRBV18
clone_size: -
cdr3_nt: TGTGCCAGCTCACAGGGGGCTGACACTGAAGCTTTCTTT
cdr3_aa: CASSQGADTEAFF

j_call: TRBJ2-7
d_call: -
v_call: TRBV5-1
clone_size: few
cdr3_nt: TGCGCCAGCAGCGGCGGGTTAAACTCCTACGAGCAGTACTTC
cdr3_aa: CASSGGLNSYEQYF

j_call: TRBJ2-5
d_call: -
v_call: TRBV5-1
clone_size: -
cdr3_nt: TGCGCCAGCAGGGGAGGCGGGGAGGAGACCCAGTACTTC
cdr3_aa: CASRGGGEETQYF

j_call: TRBJ1-1
d_call: -
v_call: TRBV4-3
clone_size: -
cdr3_nt: TGCGCCAGCAGCCAAGATACAGGACCAAACACTGAAGCTTTCTTT
cdr3_aa: CASSQDTGPNTEAFF

j_call: TRBJ2-1
d_call: -
v_call: TRBV18
clone_size: -
cdr3_nt: TGTGCCACCCTTGGCAGGAACGACAATGAGCAGTTCTTC
cdr3_aa: CATLGRNDNEQFF

j_call: TRBJ1-5
d_call: TRBD1
v_call: TRBV2
clone_size: -
cdr3_nt: TGTGCCAGCAGTGTAGGGACAGGTCATAGCAATCAGCCCCAGCATTTT
cdr3_aa: CASSVGTGHSNQPQHF

j_call: TRBJ1-1
d_call: -
v_call: TRBV5-8
clone_size: -
cdr3_nt: TGTGCCAGCAGCTTGGGTCAGGGGTTGACTGAAGCTTTCTTT
cdr3_aa: CASSLGQGLTEAFF

j_call: TRBJ1-1
d_call: -
v_call: TRBV5-4
clone_size: -
cdr3_nt: TGTGTCAGTAATATTATGGCGGGCAGCACTGAAGCTTTCTTT
cdr3_aa: CVSNIMAGSTEAFF

j_call: TRBJ1-2
d_call: TRBD1
v_call: TRBV28
clone_size: -
cdr3_nt: TGTGCCAGCAGTTTCCGCACAGGGGGGCATGGCTACACCTTC
cdr3_aa: CASSFRTGGHGYTF

j_call: TRBJ2-5
d_call: TRBD1
v_call: TRBV5-1
clone_size: -
cdr3_nt: TGCGCCAGCAGCCAGGGACAGCCTCAAGAGACCCAGTACTTC
cdr3_aa: CASSQGQPQETQYF

j_call: TRBJ2-5
d_call: TRBD2
v_call: TRBV2
clone_size: -
cdr3_nt: TGTGCCAGCAGACTAGCGGGAGGGCCAGAGACCCAGTACTTC
cdr3_aa: CASRLAGGPETQYF

j_call: TRBJ2-7
d_call: TRBD2
v_call: TRBV9
clone_size: -
cdr3_nt: TGTGCCAGCAGCCCCACAGGGACTAGCGGCCCCTACGAGCAGTACTTC
cdr3_aa: CASSPTGTSGPYEQYF

j_call: TRBJ1-5
d_call: TRBD1
v_call: TRBV10-1
clone_size: -
cdr3_nt: TGCGCCAGCAGTGGGGACAGGGAGAATCAGCCCCAGCATTTT
cdr3_aa: CASSGDRENQPQHF

j_call: TRBJ1-5
d_call: -
v_call: TRBV7-3
clone_size: -
cdr3_nt: TGTGCCAGCAGTCGCCCCAGGAATCAGCCCCAGCATTTT
cdr3_aa: CASSRPRNQPQHF